The next 19 T cell receptor beta chains were all read from a single sample in a study of CD8+ T cells in alopecia areata. TCR sequencing used cDNA made by reverse transcription of extracted RNA. Profiled with immunoSEQ multiplex PCR; TCRdb holds only in-frame clones, not every one. The profile shows a few hundred thousand clones, more than 30% of them singletons. As for treatment: oral pan-JAK inhibitor, 5-10 mg twice daily. The specimen comprised CD4+ T cells sorted from blood, sampled between weeks 30 and 35, from a patient treated with tofacitinib. Source of these receptors: a human donor with alopecia areata.

V is TRBV6-1 and J is TRBJ1-6; D is perhaps TRBD1 (5 bases). V lost 6 bases and J 13 bases, leaving 10 bases between the germline ends. The CDR3 runs 11 residues. CDR1 is MNHNS, CDR2 SASEGT, per germline. In DNA form, the CDR3 reads TGTGCCAGCAGGGGGGAGGCGCCCCTCCACTTT. This encodes CASRGEAPLHF.

This clone was found a few times. The chain carries TRBV5-1 and TRBJ2-2; D is possibly TRBD1 (6 bases). Trimming left V 5 bases short and J 0 bases short, with 17 bases between. Germline assignment: CDR1 SGHRS and CDR2 YFSETQ. The CDR3 has 17 residues. The CDR3 nucleotides read TGCGCCAGCAGACAGACCTACGGGACAACGAACACCGGGGAGCTGTTTTTT. It encodes CASRQTYGTTNTGELFF.

CDR3 DNA sequence: TGTGCCAGCAGTCATTCACGCTACGAGCAGTACTTC. It is translated as CASSHSRYEQYF. The rearrangement uses TRBV28 and TRBJ2-7; no definite D call. The length of the CDR3 is 12 residues. Germline lookup yields CDR1 MDHEN and CDR2 SYDVKM. V was cut by 5 bases and J by 3 bases, with 8 bases left in between.

The chain carries TRBV29-1 and TRBJ2-7; tentative D call: TRBD2 (7 bases). This CDR3 comprises 14 residues. V lost 5 bases and J 0 bases, leaving 14 bases between the germline ends. The germline CDR1 and CDR2 sequences are SQVTM and ANQGSEA. DNA of the CDR3: TGCAGCGTTAGGGGGGGGACGGTCTCCTACGAGCAGTACTTC. The encoded protein is CSVRGGTVSYEQYF.

V is TRBV4-1 and J is TRBJ1-3; 12 positions match TRBD1. Germline-derived CDR1 and CDR2 are MGHRA and YSYEKL. After removal of 4 bases from V and 0 bases from J, the junction contained 7 bases not matched to a gene. The CDR3 is made up of 18 amino acids. The CDR3 sequence: CASSLLGQGAYSGNTIYF. The DNA for the CDR3 is TGCGCCAGCAGCCTACTGGGACAGGGGGCCTACTCTGGAAACACCATATATTTT.

The CDR3 DNA reads as TGCGCCAGCAGCTTGGGGGTCGGGGATTCACCCCTCCACTTT. This gives the protein CASSLGVGDSPLHF. The rearrangement joins TRBV5-1 to TRBJ1-6; D remains unclear. The germline gives CDR1 SGHRS, CDR2 YFSETQ. CDR3 size: 14 residues. The ends were cut back, 0 bases at V and 8 bases at J, with 9 bases in the middle.

V gene TRBV5-6 combines with J gene TRBJ1-2; 7 nucleotides match TRBD1. Per the germline V gene, CDR1 is SGHDT and CDR2 is YYEEEE. The trim removed 4 bases at V and 2 bases at J, leaving 14 bases unmatched. The CDR3 spans 17 residues. CDR3 loop: CASSQGQRVYKNYGYTF. The CDR3 region has the DNA TGTGCCAGCAGCCAGGGACAGAGAGTATACAAGAACTATGGCTACACCTTC.

This rearrangement joins TRBV30 to TRBJ1-1; D is unclear. The V and J ends lost 2 bases and 1 base respectively, with 8 bases between them. The CDR3 loop spans 13 amino acids. Germline CDR1 GTSNPN, CDR2 SVGIG (reference sequence). The CDR3 nucleotides are TGTGCCTGGAGTTTAATTGGGAACACTGAAGCTTTCTTT. The encoded protein is CAWSLIGNTEAFF.

This clone came up once. The rearrangement uses TRBV4-1 and TRBJ2-2; D is unclear. The germline V gene encodes CDR1 MGHRA and CDR2 YSYEKL. V gave up 4 bases and J gave up 0 bases, with 21 bases separating them. The CDR3 is made up of 19 amino acids. The CDR3, as DNA: TGCGCCAGCAGCCTCCCGTTGCTATGGACGACCACGAACACCGGGGAGCTGTTTTTT. This gives the protein CASSLPLLWTTTNTGELFF.

This chain connects TRBV18 to TRBJ2-1; 8 bases line up with TRBD2. The trim removed 1 base at V and 4 bases at J, leaving 3 bases unmatched. The length of the CDR3 is 15 residues. Germline CDR1 is KGHSH and CDR2 is LQKENI. In nucleotides, the CDR3 is TGTGCCAGCTCACCACTAGCGGGGACGTACAATGAGCAGTTCTTC. This gives the protein CASSPLAGTYNEQFF. The full variable domain, its missing parts supplied by reference TRBV18 and TRBJ2-1, is NAGVMQNPRHLVRRRGQEARLRCSPMKGHSHVYWYRQLPEEGLKFMVYLQKENIIDESGMPKERFSAEFPKEGPSILRIQQVVRGDSAAYFCASSPLAGTYNEQFFGPGTRLTVL.

This clone was recorded at least ten times. The CDR3 nucleotides read TGTGCCAGCAGCGTGACGAAACGGCGGGCTGAAGCTTTCTTT. Translation gives CASSVTKRRAEAFF. V is TRBV13 and J is TRBJ1-1, with D hard to call. The CDR3 has 14 residues. The V and J ends lost 5 bases and 6 bases respectively, with 16 bases between them. CDR1 and CDR2 from the germline V gene are PRHDT and FYEKMQ (reference sequence). Variable domain in full (rest from reference TRBV13 and TRBJ1-1): AAGVIQSPRHLIKEKRETATLKCYPIPRHDTVYWYQQGPGQDPQFLISFYEKMQSDKGSIPDRFSAQQFSDYHSELNMSSLELGDSALYFCASSVTKRRAEAFFGQGTRLTVV.

V gene TRBV6-5 combines with J gene TRBJ2-5; weak D call: TRBD1 (6 bases). The tail of the sequence fits TRBJ2-7 better, so the J call may be wrong. The CDR3 has 15 residues. Germline V gives CDR1 MNHEY, CDR2 SVGAGI. CDR3 DNA sequence: TGTGCCAGCAGCCGCTCACAGGGAAGCTCCTACGAGCAGTACTTC. Encoded protein: CASSRSQGSSYEQYF.

This clone was recorded a few times. V is TRBV5-1 and J is TRBJ1-2; no definite D call. Germline V gives CDR1 SGHRS, CDR2 YFSETQ. Trimming shortened V by 5 bases and J by 2 bases, and 7 bases separated the two germline ends. The CDR3 loop spans 12 amino acids. In nucleotides, the CDR3 is TGCGCCAGCAGGACGGCGAACTATGGCTACACCTTC. As protein: CASRTANYGYTF.

The CDR3 loop is CASSLLGAGLNEQFF. The CDR3 DNA is TGTGCCAGCAGTTTATTAGGGGCAGGGTTGAATGAGCAGTTCTTC. The chain is built from TRBV28 and TRBJ2-1; possibly TRBD1 for D (5 bases). Germline V gene data show CDR1 as MDHEN and CDR2 as SYDVKM. V was trimmed by 1 base and J by 7 bases, leaving 14 bases between them. The CDR3 spans 15 residues.

Only one count was recorded for this clone. In the same sample, other DNA sequences code for this CDR3. This sequence joins TRBV2 and TRBJ2-7; D is unresolved. This CDR3 is built from 10 residues. The germline V gene encodes CDR1 SNHLY and CDR2 FYNNEI. The V and J ends lost 6 bases and 4 bases respectively, with 4 bases between them. The CDR3 reads CASSFYEQYF. DNA for the CDR3: TGTGCCAGCAGCTTTTACGAGCAGTACTTC.

CDR3 residues: CASSLGTGATGELFF. The CDR3 nucleotides are TGTGCCAGCAGCTTAGGGACAGGGGCCACCGGGGAGCTGTTTTTT. This chain joins TRBV7-9 and TRBJ2-2, with 9 nucleotides matching TRBD1. The CDR3 has 15 amino acids. V gave up 1 base and J gave up 4 bases; unmatched junction bases: 1. Germline-derived CDR1 and CDR2 are SEHNR and FQNEAQ (reference sequence).

The chain links TRBV9 to TRBJ2-7; 10 positions match TRBD1. Germline V gives CDR1 SGDLS, CDR2 YYNGEE. CDR3 length: 17 amino acids. The V gene end was trimmed by 0 bases and the J gene end by 5 bases; junction bases not matched to a gene: 11. The CDR3 is CASSVGMPGTGANEQYF. As DNA, the CDR3 is TGTGCCAGCAGCGTAGGGATGCCAGGGACAGGGGCAAACGAGCAGTACTTC. The complete variable domain, with remaining parts taken from reference TRBV9 and TRBJ2-7, reads DSGVTQTPKHLITATGQRVTLRCSPRSGDLSVYWYQQSLDQGLQFLIQYYNGEERAKGNILERFSAQQFPDLHSELNLSSLELGDSALYFCASSVGMPGTGANEQYFGPGTRLTVT.

This chain connects TRBV19 to TRBJ2-5; D remains ambiguous. Trimming pared 6 bases from V and 3 bases from J, leaving 5 bases between. There are 11 residues in the CDR3. The germline V gene encodes CDR1 LNHDA and CDR2 SQIVND (reference sequence). CDR3 DNA sequence: TGTGCCAGTAGCCAGAAAGAGACCCAGTACTTC. Protein sequence: CASSQKETQYF.

The V call is TRBV5-1, the J call TRBJ2-5; TRBD2 matches 7 bases. V shed 5 bases and J 5 bases; nucleotides not matched to a gene: 12. From germline, CDR1 is SGHRS and CDR2 YFSETQ. The CDR3 covers 15 residues. The CDR3 sequence: CASRAGTTGPETQYF. Here the CDR3 DNA reads TGCGCCAGCAGAGCCGGGACTACCGGTCCCGAGACCCAGTACTTC.